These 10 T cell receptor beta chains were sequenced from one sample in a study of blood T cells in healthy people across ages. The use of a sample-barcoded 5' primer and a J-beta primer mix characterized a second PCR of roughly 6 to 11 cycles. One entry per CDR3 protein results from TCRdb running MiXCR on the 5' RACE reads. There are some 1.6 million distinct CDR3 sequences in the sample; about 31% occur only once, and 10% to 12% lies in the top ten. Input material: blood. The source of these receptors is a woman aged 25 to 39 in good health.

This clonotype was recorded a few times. The chain's CDR3 is CSAEGGGDEQFF. CDR3 nucleotide sequence: TGCAGTGCTGAAGGGGGAGGTGATGAGCAGTTCTTC. This chain joins TRBV20-1 and TRBJ2-1; D possibly matches TRBD1 or TRBD2 (6 bases each). Trimming took 5 bases from V and 8 from J, leaving 13 bases between them. Per the germline V gene, CDR1 is DFQATT and CDR2 is SNEGSKA (reference sequence). The CDR3 sequence is 12 residues long.

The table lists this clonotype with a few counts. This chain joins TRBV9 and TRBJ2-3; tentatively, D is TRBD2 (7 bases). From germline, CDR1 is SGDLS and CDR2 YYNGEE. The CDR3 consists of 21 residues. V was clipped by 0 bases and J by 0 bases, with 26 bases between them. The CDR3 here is CASSVDLGGRRGTRSTDTQYF. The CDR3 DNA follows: TGTGCCAGCAGCGTAGACTTAGGGGGGAGGCGGGGGACCAGGAGCACAGATACGCAGTATTTT. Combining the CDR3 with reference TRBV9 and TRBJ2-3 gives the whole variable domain DSGVTQTPKHLITATGQRVTLRCSPRSGDLSVYWYQQSLDQGLQFLIQYYNGEERAKGNILERFSAQQFPDLHSELNLSSLELGDSALYFCASSVDLGGRRGTRSTDTQYFGPGTRLTVL.

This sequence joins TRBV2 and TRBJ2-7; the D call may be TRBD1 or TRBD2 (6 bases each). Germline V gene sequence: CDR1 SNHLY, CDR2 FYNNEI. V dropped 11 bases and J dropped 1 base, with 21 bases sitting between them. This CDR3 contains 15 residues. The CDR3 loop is CAGIPTGGASYEQYF. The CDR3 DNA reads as TGTGCCGGCATTCCGACCGGGGGCGCGTCCTACGAGCAGTACTTC. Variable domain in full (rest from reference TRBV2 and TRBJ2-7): EPEVTQTPSHQVTQMGQEVILRCVPISNHLYFYWYRQILGQKVEFLVSFYNNEISEKSEIFDDQFSVERPDGSNFTLKIRSTKLEDSAMYFCAGIPTGGASYEQYFGPGTRLTVT.

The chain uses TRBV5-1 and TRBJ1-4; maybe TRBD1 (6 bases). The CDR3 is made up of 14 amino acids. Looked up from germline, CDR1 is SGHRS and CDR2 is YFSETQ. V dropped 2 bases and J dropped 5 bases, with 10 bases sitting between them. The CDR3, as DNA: TGCGCCAGCAGCTTACGAGGACAGAATGAAAAACTGTTTTTT. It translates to CASSLRGQNEKLFF.

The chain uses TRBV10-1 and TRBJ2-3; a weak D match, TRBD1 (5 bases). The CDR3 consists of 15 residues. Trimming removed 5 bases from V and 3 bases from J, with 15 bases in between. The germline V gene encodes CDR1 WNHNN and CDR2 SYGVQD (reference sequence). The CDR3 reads CASSQKNRLTDTQYF. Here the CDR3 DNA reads TGCGCCAGCAGTCAGAAAAACAGGCTGACAGATACGCAGTATTTT.

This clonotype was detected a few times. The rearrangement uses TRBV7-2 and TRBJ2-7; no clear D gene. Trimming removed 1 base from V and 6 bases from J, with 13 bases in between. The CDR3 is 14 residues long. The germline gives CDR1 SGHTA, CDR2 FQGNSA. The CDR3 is CASSLEDLYFEQYF. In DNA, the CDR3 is TGTGCCAGCAGCTTAGAGGACCTATATTTCGAGCAGTACTTC. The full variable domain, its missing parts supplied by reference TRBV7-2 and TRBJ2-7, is GAGVSQSPSNKVTEKGKDVELRCDPISGHTALYWYRQSLGQGLEFLIYFQGNSAPDKSGLPSDRFSAERTGGSVSTLTIQRTQQEDSAVYLCASSLEDLYFEQYFGPGTRLTVT.

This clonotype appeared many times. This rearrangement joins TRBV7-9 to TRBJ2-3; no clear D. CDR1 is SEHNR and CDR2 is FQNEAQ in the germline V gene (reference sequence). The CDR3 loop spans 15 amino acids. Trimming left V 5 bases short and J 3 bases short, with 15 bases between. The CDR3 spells CASSAIGQATDTQYF. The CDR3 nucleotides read TGTGCCAGCAGCGCTATAGGGCAGGCAACAGATACGCAGTATTTT.

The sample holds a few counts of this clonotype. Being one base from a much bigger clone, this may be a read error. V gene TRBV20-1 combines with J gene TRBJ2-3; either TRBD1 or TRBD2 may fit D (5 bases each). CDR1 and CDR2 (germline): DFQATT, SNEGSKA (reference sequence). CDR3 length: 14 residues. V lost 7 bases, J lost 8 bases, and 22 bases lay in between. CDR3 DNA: TGCAGTGTCAGGGAGAGAGGAGTTCCACCTACGCAGTATTTT. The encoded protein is CSVRERGVPPTQYF.

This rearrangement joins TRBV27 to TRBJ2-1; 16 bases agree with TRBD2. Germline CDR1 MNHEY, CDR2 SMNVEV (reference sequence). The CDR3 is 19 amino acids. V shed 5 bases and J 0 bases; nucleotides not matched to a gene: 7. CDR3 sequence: CASSVLGTSGRASYNEQFF. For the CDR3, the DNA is TGTGCCAGCAGTGTACTGGGGACTAGCGGGAGGGCCTCCTACAATGAGCAGTTCTTC.

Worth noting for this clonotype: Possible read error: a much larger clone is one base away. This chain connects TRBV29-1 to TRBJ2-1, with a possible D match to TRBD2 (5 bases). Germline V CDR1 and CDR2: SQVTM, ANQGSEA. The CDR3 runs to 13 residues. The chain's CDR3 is CNAEGILYNEQFF. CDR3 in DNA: TGCAACGCCGAGGGTATCCTCTACAATGAGCAGTTCTTC.